This T cell receptor (beta chain) emerged from a study of graft-versus-host responses after intestinal transplantation. The table came from immunoSEQ multiplex PCR; TCRdb's copy has only in-frame clones and leaves some out. The sample has approximately 16,000 clones, approximately 61% seen once; the top ten hold 9%. The germline gives CDR1 LGHNA, CDR2 YSLEER. CDR3 length equals 16 residues. Trimming took 0 bases from V and 2 from J; bases not matched to a gene: 4. Researchers processed graft tissue to release intraepithelial and lamina propria lymphocytes. This receptor was taken from a human patient who received an intestinal transplant, so some T cells may come from the graft donor. V and J are TRBV4-3 and TRBJ2-3; 8 bases fit TRBD1. This specimen consisted of ileum tissue, obtained approximately 670 days after intestinal transplantation. CDR3 bases: TGCGCCAGCAGCCAAGAGGTCCAGGGGGCCACAGATACGCAGTATTTT. This translates into CASSQEVQGATDTQYF.